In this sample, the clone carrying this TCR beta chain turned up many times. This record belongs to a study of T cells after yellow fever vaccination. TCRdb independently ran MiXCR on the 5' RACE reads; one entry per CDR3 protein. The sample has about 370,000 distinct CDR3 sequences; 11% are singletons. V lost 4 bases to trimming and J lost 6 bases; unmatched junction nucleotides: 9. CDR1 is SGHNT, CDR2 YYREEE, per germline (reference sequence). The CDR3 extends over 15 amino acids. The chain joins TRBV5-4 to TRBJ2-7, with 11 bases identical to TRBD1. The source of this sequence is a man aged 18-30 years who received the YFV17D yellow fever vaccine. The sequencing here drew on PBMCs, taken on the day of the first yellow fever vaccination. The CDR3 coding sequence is TGTGCCAGCAGCCAGGGGGGGACAGGGGGTCGCGAGCAGTACTTC. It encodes CASSQGGTGGREQYF.